These 2 T cell receptor beta chains were all obtained from the same sample, sequenced in a study of blood T cell repertoires in COVID-19 (TCRdb year 2020). The library was made by the immunoSEQ multiplex PCR assay. The clones in this table, taken by TCRdb from immuneACCESS, are in-frame only. Not every clone is retained; where verified, under half of the shortfall comes from an unresolved V gene, and the cause of the rest is unknown. This sample gives about 250,000 clones in total; 82% of them show up just once. The ten largest clones take up 4.7% of the sample. Sequenced: peripheral blood. The receptors originated from an older woman with acute or convalescent COVID-19.

The gene calls are TRBV5-6 and TRBJ2-6; TRBD1 aligns across 8 bases. V was pared by 5 bases and J by 0 bases, with 10 bases of the junction left unmatched. This CDR3 spans 18 amino acids. The germline V gene has CDR1 SGHDT and CDR2 YYEEEE. CDR3: CASSPDRGTLSGANVLTF. The CDR3, as DNA: TGTGCCAGCAGTCCCGACAGGGGAACACTCTCTGGGGCCAACGTCCTGACTTTC.

The table lists this clone with a count of one. The chain's CDR3 is CASSIAGPGYEQYF. CDR3 sequence (DNA): TGTGCCAGTAGTATTGCGGGGCCCGGTTACGAGCAGTACTTC. The chain has TRBV19 and TRBJ2-7, with D perhaps TRBD2 (6 bases). The CDR3 is made up of 14 amino acids. CDR1 is LNHDA, CDR2 SQIVND, per germline (reference sequence). Deletions cut 3 bases from V and 4 bases from J, with 13 bases between.